This TCR beta chain is drawn from a study of blood T cell repertoires in COVID-19. Whole-study context: Italy, Spain and the United States were the sources of the convalescent and acute COVID-19 samples.

Authors' methods: For nucleated cells, counts were estimated from reference gene primer amplification. Sequenced by immunoSEQ multiplex PCR; TCRdb stores in-frame clones only, minus some. V and J calls and clone size are copied from that table; D and trimming were computed from the DNA. The sample lists under 75,000 clones, around 87% occurring once. The CDR3 consists of 14 residues. Losses at the gene ends were 3 bases for V and 8 bases for J; bases not matched to a gene: 9. Germline V gene data show CDR1 as SNHLY and CDR2 as FYNNEI. The sequenced sample consisted of peripheral blood. This rearrangement joins TRBV2 to TRBJ1-2, with 7 bases matching TRBD1. The TCR was taken from a woman younger than 35 with acute or convalescent COVID-19. CDR3 sequence reads: CASSDARGRRGYTF. The CDR3 DNA follows: TGTGCCAGCAGTGATGCAAGGGGGCGGCGGGGCTACACCTTC.